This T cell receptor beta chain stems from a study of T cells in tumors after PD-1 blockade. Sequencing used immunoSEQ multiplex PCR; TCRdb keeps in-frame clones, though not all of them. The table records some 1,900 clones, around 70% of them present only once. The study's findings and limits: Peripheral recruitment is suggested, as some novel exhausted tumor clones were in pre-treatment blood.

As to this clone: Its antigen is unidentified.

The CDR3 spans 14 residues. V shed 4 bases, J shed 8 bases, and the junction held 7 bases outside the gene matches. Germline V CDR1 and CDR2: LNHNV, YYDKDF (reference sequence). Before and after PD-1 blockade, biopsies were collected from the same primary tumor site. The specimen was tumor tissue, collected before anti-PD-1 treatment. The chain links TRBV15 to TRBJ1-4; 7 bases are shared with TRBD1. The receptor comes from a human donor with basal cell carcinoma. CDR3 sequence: CATSNRQGGEKLFF. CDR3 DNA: TGTGCCACCAGCAACCGACAGGGTGGGGAAAAACTGTTTTTT.